Shown below are 6 T cell receptor beta chains from a single sample sequenced in a study of T cells in tumors after PD-1 blockade. TCRdb's table, derived via immunoSEQ multiplex PCR, lists solely in-frame clones and lacks some. The data contain approximately 6,200 clones, around 80% of them singletons. The sequencing used PBMCs, collected after anti-PD-1 therapy. The receptors stem from a human donor with advanced basal cell or squamous cell carcinoma (not recorded which).

The V gene is TRBV5-6, the J gene TRBJ2-2, with TRBD1 matching 9 bases. V was pared by 2 bases and J by 6 bases, with 5 bases of the junction left unmatched. CDR3 length: 15 amino acids. Germline CDR1 reads SGHDT; CDR2 reads YYEEEE. The CDR3: CASSLGTGWSGELFF. The CDR3 region has the DNA TGTGCCAGCAGCTTAGGGACAGGGTGGTCCGGGGAGCTGTTTTTT.

The V call is TRBV4-3, the J call TRBJ1-1; TRBD1 is a possible D gene (5 bases). V was shortened by 0 bases and J by 3 bases, with 8 bases between the two germline ends. Germline loops: CDR1 LGHNA, CDR2 YSLEER. The CDR3 runs to 14 residues. CDR3 DNA sequence: TGCGCCAGCAGCCAAGATCCGGGGGACACTGAAGCTTTCTTT. It encodes CASSQDPGDTEAFF.

This clone has only a few counts. The rearrangement joins TRBV9 to TRBJ2-7, with 8 nucleotides matching TRBD1. V shed 9 bases, J shed 3 bases, and the junction held 8 bases outside the gene matches. This CDR3 contains 13 residues. CDR1 is SGDLS, CDR2 YYNGEE, per germline. CDR3 sequence: CATPRTGFYEQYF. The CDR3, as DNA: TGTGCCACCCCCCGGACAGGGTTCTACGAGCAGTACTTC.

This clone came up a few times. The chain is built from TRBV28 and TRBJ1-2; 8 nucleotides line up with TRBD1. Trimming cost V 5 bases and J 8 bases; bases outside gene matches: 16. There are 16 residues in the CDR3. The germline V gene has CDR1 MDHEN and CDR2 SYDVKM. CDR3 coding DNA: TGTGCCAGCAGTCTGGGACAGGTAATACGTTTGCAGGGCTACACCTTC. It yields the protein CASSLGQVIRLQGYTF.

The chain uses TRBV19 and TRBJ2-5, with TRBD1 identical over 8 bases. CDR1 is LNHDA and CDR2 is SQIVND in the germline V gene (reference sequence). Trimming removed 6 bases from V and 3 bases from J; junction bases left unmatched: 9. The CDR3 covers 15 residues. Here the CDR3 reads CASRPDRAIEETQYF. The CDR3 region has the DNA TGTGCCAGTAGGCCGGACAGGGCTATAGAAGAGACCCAGTACTTC.

The CDR3 loop is CASSRTSGGAEETQYF. DNA of the CDR3: TGCGCCAGCAGCCGCACTAGCGGGGGGGCGGAAGAGACCCAGTACTTC. The chain recombines TRBV4-1 with TRBJ2-5; 13 positions match TRBD2. Germline CDR1 and CDR2: MGHRA and YSYEKL. The CDR3 is made up of 16 amino acids. Trimming cost V 4 bases and J 3 bases; bases outside gene matches: 5.